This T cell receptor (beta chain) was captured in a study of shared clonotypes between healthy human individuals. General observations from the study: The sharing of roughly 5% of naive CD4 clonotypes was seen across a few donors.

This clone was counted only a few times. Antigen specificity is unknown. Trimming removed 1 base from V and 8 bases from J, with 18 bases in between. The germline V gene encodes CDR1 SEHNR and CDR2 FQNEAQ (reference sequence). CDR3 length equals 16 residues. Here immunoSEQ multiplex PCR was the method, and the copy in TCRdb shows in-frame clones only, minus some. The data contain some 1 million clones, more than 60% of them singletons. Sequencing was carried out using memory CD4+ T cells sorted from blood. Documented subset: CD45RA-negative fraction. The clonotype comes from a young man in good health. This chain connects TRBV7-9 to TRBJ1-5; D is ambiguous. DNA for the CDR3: TGTGCCAGCAGCTTAGGCCAGGAGGAAATCCTTGAGCCCCAGCATTTT. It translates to CASSLGQEEILEPQHF.